This T cell receptor beta chain was identified during a study of PD-L1 blockade in urothelial cancer (dated by TCRdb to 2016 to 2017). About the full investigation: Therapy was started at some point between 2013 and 2015 for all patients, and atezolizumab 1,200 mg was administered intravenously every 3 weeks. About nine tenths of the roughly 29 patients were identified as males with urothelial cancer of bladder origin, and a prior smoking history was reported by 18 of 29 patients. An ECOG performance status of 0 or 1 was recorded for the patients, and 0 to 3 prior chemotherapy regimens had been received by the patients. Blood samples were analyzed at two time points: 3 weeks after treatment start (second dose) and 6 weeks after treatment start. A median of roughly 140,000 T cells and 85,000 or so unique TCRs was obtained from blood samples, and a median clonality of roughly 0.074 was observed. The study, an exploratory multi-omic analysis, examined somatic, immune and clinical correlates of response to PD-L1 blockade with atezolizumab in urothelial cancer. Pretreatment tumor samples, along with matched peripheral blood collected serially before and after atezolizumab treatment, underwent TCR sequencing. Durable clinical benefit was defined as progression-free survival longer than 6 months, and TCR features were also tested against progression-free and overall survival. Whole exome sequencing and RNA sequencing of pretreatment tumors were performed alongside TCR sequencing in the same patients. About 10 patients achieved durable clinical benefit and 15 to 20 did not. Around 30 patients had pretreatment blood TCR-seq, about 25 had at least one posttreatment blood collection, and about 25 had tumor TCR-seq. Here is what the overall study found, with its caveats: Greater expansion of tumor-associated TCR clones in peripheral blood 3 weeks after the start of treatment was observed in patients with durable benefit (n ≈ 20, p = 0.022). Because the sample size was small (n ≈ 29) and many exploratory analyses were performed, the results are intended to be hypothesis-generating. A pretreatment peripheral blood TCR clonality below the median was linked to improved progression-free and overall survival.

V and J are trimmed by 2 bases and 7 bases, and the gene matches miss 4 bases of the junction. The CDR3 sequence holds 14 residues, the cysteine and phenylalanine included. The retained sequence is limited to the CDR3, 42 bases, with the frame set at the first base. For CDR1 and CDR2, the germline V gene (reference sequence) lists MNHNY and SVGAGI. Synthetic TCR analog templates were spiked into each PCR so that absolute template abundance could be estimated from read counts. The immunoSEQ assay used bias-controlled V and J gene primers to amplify TCRbeta CDR3 regions from genomic DNA. Sequencing of rearranged TCRbeta segments was performed at approximately 20X coverage. The authors' pipeline ran thus. Clustering was used to correct sequencing errors, and CDR3s were annotated against IMGT to assign V, D and J genes. Downstream analyses used only productive TCRbeta rearrangements, leaving out any out-of-frame or stop-codon sequences. To compute clonality, Shannon entropy was normalized by the log of the number of unique productive sequences and then subtracted from one. Fisher's exact test with Benjamini-Hochberg correction, at a threshold of adjusted p below 0.01, was used to find clones that differed between time points or between blood and tumor. TCRdb retrieved this table from immuneACCESS and kept in-frame rearrangements only. Not all clones are present; in checked studies, unresolved V genes account for under half, and no reason is known for the remainder. V, J and clone size are taken as reported in that table, and D and trimming were inferred from the DNA itself. The sample table records about 84,000 clones; roughly nine tenths of these occur just once. Around a tenth of the sample goes to the ten largest clones.

Concerning this clone itself: Which antigen it targets is not known. There are no base qualities to consult, and no much larger clone falls within one base.

The cohort comprised approximately 30 patients with locally advanced or metastatic urothelial carcinoma treated at Memorial Sloan Kettering on a trial protocol. Peripheral blood mononuclear cells were collected pretreatment and during treatment, with between 1 and 8 total time points per patient. The Qiagen DNeasy Blood extraction kit was used to purify genomic DNA from total PBMCs and tumor samples. PBMCs were collected pretreatment and during treatment, and were isolated and stored as previously described. In this chain, TRBV6-6 is recombined with TRBJ1-4; TRBD1 agrees with 7 junctional bases. The clonotype was recovered from a man between 60 and 75 years old with urothelial cancer. The specimen was PBMCs, collected around atezolizumab (anti-PD-L1) treatment. CDR3 region: CASSYRGRAEKLFF. In nucleotide form, the sequence is TGTGCCAGCAGTTACAGGGGGCGCGCTGAAAAACTGTTTTTT.